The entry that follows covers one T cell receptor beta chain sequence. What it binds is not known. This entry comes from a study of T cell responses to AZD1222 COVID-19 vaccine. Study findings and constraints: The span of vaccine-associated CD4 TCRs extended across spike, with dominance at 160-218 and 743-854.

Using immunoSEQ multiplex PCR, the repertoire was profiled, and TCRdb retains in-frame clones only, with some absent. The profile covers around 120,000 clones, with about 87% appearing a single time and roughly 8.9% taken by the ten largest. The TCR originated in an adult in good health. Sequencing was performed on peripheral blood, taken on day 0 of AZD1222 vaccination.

CDR3 loop: CASSLSRGAGTQYF. CDR3 coding DNA: TGTGCCAGCAGCTTATCGCGGGGGGCGGGTACGCAGTATTTT. This sequence joins TRBV7-3 and TRBJ2-3, with TRBD2 matching 8 bases. Germline lookup yields CDR1 SGHTA and CDR2 FQGTGA. CDR3 size: 14 residues. Unmatched junction bases numbered 6, after V lost 2 bases and J lost 8 bases.